Below, one TCR beta chain is given with its context. Antigen unknown. The sample belongs to a study of OX40 agonist ivuxolimab in advanced cancers. General study findings and limits: Among some nonresponders, normalized T-cell clonal expansion was also low. Compared with others, partial responders at 0.1-3.0 mg/kg displayed clonal expansion among the lowest. On average, a greater number of expanded clones characterised CD8+ T cells relative to CD4+.

Method: immunoSEQ multiplex PCR; TCRdb's copy keeps in-frame clones and lacks some. Of approximately 61,000 clones detected, roughly 92% appear once; the ten largest clones hold around 20%. With 3 bases removed from V and 6 bases from J, the gap between germline ends came to 3 bases. This CDR3 has 11 residues. Germline CDR1 and CDR2: LNHDA and SQIVND (reference sequence). V gene TRBV19 combines with J gene TRBJ2-1, with D uncertain. The sequence came from an adult with an advanced solid tumor such as melanoma, head and neck, liver or kidney cancer. Sample: CD4+ or CD8+ T cells sorted from blood, taken in a trial of the OX40 agonist ivuxolimab. CDR3 coding DNA: TGTGCCAGTAGTATCCTCAATGAGCAGTTCTTC. Translation gives CASSILNEQFF.